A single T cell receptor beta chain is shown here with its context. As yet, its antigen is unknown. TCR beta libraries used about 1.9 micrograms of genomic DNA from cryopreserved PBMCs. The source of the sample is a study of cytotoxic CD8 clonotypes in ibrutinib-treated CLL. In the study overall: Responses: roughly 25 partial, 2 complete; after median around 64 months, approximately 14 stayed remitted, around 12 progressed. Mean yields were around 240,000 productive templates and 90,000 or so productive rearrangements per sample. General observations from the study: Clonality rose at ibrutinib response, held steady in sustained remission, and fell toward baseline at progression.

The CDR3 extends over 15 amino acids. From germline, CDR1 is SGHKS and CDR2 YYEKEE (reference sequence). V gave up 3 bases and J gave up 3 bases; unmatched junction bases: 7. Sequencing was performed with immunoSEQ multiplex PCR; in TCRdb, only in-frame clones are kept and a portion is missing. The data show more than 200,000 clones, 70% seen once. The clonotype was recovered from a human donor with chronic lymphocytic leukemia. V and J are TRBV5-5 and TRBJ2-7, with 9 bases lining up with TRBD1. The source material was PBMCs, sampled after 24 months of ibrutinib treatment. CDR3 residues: CASSWAGQGVYEQYF. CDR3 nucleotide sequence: TGTGCCAGCAGCTGGGCGGGACAGGGAGTCTACGAGCAGTACTTC.